Listed below are T cell receptor beta chains from one sample, sequenced in a study of blood T cell repertoires in COVID-19. Method: immunoSEQ multiplex PCR; TCRdb's copy keeps in-frame clones and lacks some. The sample yields about 330,000 clones, 86% seen once. Sequencing input: peripheral blood. All receptors derive from a woman in her forties or fifties with acute or convalescent COVID-19. CDR3s include the opening cysteine and the closing phenylalanine or tryptophan.

V gene: TRBV25-1
J gene: TRBJ1-5
CDR3 protein: CASSESEGDQPQHF

V gene: TRBV18
J gene: TRBJ1-5
CDR3 protein: CASSPYNQPQHF

V gene: TRBV2
J gene: TRBJ1-4
CDR3 protein: CASSVPERGEKLFF

V gene: TRBV28
J gene: TRBJ2-1
CDR3 protein: CASSSPGRRENNEQFF

V gene: TRBV20-1
J gene: TRBJ1-2
CDR3 protein: CSASHPRQGDGYTF

V gene: TRBV30
J gene: TRBJ1-2
CDR3 protein: CAWSGQGNGYTF

V gene: TRBV29-1
J gene: TRBJ1-2
CDR3 protein: CSARQGSSFRYTF

V gene: TRBV9
J gene: TRBJ2-7
CDR3 protein: CASSVGLLAGAPYEQYF

V gene: TRBV5-1
J gene: TRBJ2-7
CDR3 protein: CASSVQARSSYEQYF

V gene: TRBV29-1
J gene: TRBJ1-5
CDR3 protein: CSVGGQDNQPQHF

V gene: TRBV7-9
J gene: TRBJ2-5
CDR3 protein: CASRDGQNQETQYF

V gene: TRBV19
J gene: TRBJ1-1
CDR3 protein: CASSIGGGEVEAFF

V gene: TRBV10-3
J gene: TRBJ2-7
CDR3 protein: CAISESRQGAGEQYF

V gene: TRBV29-1
J gene: TRBJ2-7
CDR3 protein: CSAGQGGIGEQYF

V gene: TRBV24-1
J gene: TRBJ2-5
CDR3 protein: CATSDSISGEGKETQYF

V gene: TRBV5-1
J gene: TRBJ2-7
CDR3 protein: CASSLVLAARGYEQYF

V gene: TRBV30
J gene: TRBJ1-1
CDR3 protein: CAWSVRTLNTEAFF

V gene: TRBV7-9
J gene: TRBJ1-1
CDR3 protein: CASRIGQLNTEAFF

V gene: TRBV11-2
J gene: TRBJ1-4
CDR3 protein: CASSDRQGLNEKLFF

V gene: TRBV7-3
J gene: TRBJ2-3
CDR3 protein: CASSTGTSVSTDTQYF

V gene: TRBV28
J gene: TRBJ2-3
CDR3 protein: CASSFSGRTDTQYF

V gene: TRBV12-3/TRBV12-4
J gene: TRBJ2-3
CDR3 protein: CASSYGRTDTQYF

V gene: TRBV5-1
J gene: TRBJ2-5
CDR3 protein: CASSLEGTGEETQYF

V gene: TRBV28
J gene: TRBJ1-2
CDR3 protein: CASSFKRTDTTIVNTF

V gene: TRBV18
J gene: TRBJ1-4
CDR3 protein: CASSPRGRASNEKLFF

V gene: TRBV19
J gene: TRBJ2-3
CDR3 protein: CASSISTGLRDTQYF

V gene: TRBV27
J gene: TRBJ2-3
CDR3 protein: CASSSGRPTTDTQYF

V gene: TRBV9
J gene: TRBJ2-7
CDR3 protein: CASSPGLAGGLQYF

V gene: TRBV10-3
J gene: TRBJ2-2
CDR3 protein: CAISESSLAGGRNTGELFF

V gene: TRBV3-1/TRBV3-2
J gene: TRBJ1-2
CDR3 protein: CASSHWDRVNDGYTF

V gene: TRBV29-1
J gene: TRBJ2-6
CDR3 protein: CSVEAGNSGANVLTF

V gene: TRBV11-3
J gene: TRBJ1-6
CDR3 protein: CASSSTGDNSPLHF

V gene: TRBV18
J gene: TRBJ2-7
CDR3 protein: CASSPGLGSGYEQYF

V gene: TRBV27
J gene: TRBJ2-3
CDR3 protein: CASSLVAGGSTDTQYF

V gene: TRBV24-1
J gene: TRBJ2-5
CDR3 protein: CATSPIAGGERETQYF

V gene: TRBV4-3
J gene: TRBJ1-2
CDR3 protein: CASSQGEGSGGYTF

V gene: TRBV28
J gene: TRBJ1-5
CDR3 protein: CASTIGGGNQPQHF

V gene: TRBV28
J gene: TRBJ2-7
CDR3 protein: CASSRGLSTYEQYF

V gene: TRBV20-1
J gene: TRBJ1-6
CDR3 protein: CSASASDSPLHF

V gene: TRBV3-1/TRBV3-2
J gene: TRBJ2-3
CDR3 protein: CASSQGLAVTGTDTQYF

V gene: TRBV14
J gene: TRBJ2-1
CDR3 protein: CASSQGWGLADHNEQFF

V gene: TRBV4-2
J gene: TRBJ1-1
CDR3 protein: CASSQDLEGARNTEAFF

V gene: TRBV27
J gene: TRBJ1-1
CDR3 protein: CASIPTRKNTEAFF

V gene: TRBV5-4
J gene: TRBJ1-1
CDR3 protein: CASSGDRGGTEAFF

V gene: TRBV24-1
J gene: TRBJ2-5
CDR3 protein: CATRPKPGTSGRTETQYF

V gene: TRBV7-2
J gene: TRBJ1-5
CDR3 protein: CASSKDRAINQPQHF

V gene: TRBV28
J gene: TRBJ1-4
CDR3 protein: CASRGTGYGTNEKLFF

V gene: TRBV18
J gene: TRBJ1-6
CDR3 protein: CASSQTGENSPLHF

V gene: TRBV15
J gene: TRBJ2-4
CDR3 protein: CATSREFWGRAGKNIQYF

V gene: TRBV27
J gene: TRBJ2-1
CDR3 protein: CASSLTSGSIYNEQFF

V gene: TRBV4-2
J gene: TRBJ1-4
CDR3 protein: CASSQDRGFVNEKLFF

V gene: TRBV24-1
J gene: TRBJ2-1
CDR3 protein: CATSVKVGGPLSYNEQFF

V gene: TRBV19
J gene: TRBJ2-7
CDR3 protein: CASSGPDSPLHYEQYF

V gene: TRBV6-5
J gene: TRBJ1-2
CDR3 protein: CASSYFGQGSRYGYTF

V gene: TRBV4-1
J gene: TRBJ2-1
CDR3 protein: CASSQDPETSGSRNEQFF

V gene: TRBV28
J gene: TRBJ1-4
CDR3 protein: CASSSLTGGGEKLFF

V gene: TRBV30
J gene: TRBJ2-7
CDR3 protein: CALEAQAGYEQYF

V gene: TRBV5-6
J gene: TRBJ2-2
CDR3 protein: CASSYGTSLTTGELFF

V gene: TRBV4-1
J gene: TRBJ1-4
CDR3 protein: CASSQVTATNEKLFF